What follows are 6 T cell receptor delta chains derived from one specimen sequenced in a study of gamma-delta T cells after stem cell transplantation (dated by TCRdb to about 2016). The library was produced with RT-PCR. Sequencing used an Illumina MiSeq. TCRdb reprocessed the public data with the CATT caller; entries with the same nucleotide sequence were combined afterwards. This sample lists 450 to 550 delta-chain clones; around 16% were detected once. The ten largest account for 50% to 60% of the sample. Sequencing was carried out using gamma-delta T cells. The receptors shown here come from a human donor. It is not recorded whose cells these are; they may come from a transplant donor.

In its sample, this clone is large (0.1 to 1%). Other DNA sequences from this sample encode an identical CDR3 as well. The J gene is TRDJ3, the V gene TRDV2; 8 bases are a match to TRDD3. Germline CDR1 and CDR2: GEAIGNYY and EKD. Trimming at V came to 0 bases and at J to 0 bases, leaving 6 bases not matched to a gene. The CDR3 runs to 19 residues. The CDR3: CACDTAGGPSSWDTRQMFF. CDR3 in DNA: TGTGCCTGTGACACCGCTGGGGGACCTAGCTCCTGGGACACCCGACAGATGTTTTTC.

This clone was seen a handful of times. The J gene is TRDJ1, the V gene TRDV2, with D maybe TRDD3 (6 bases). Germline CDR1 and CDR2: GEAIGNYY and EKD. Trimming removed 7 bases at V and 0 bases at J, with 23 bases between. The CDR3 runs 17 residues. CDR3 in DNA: TGTGCCTGGTCCTTGGTTGGGGGCTATTTGTACACCGATAAACTCATCTTT. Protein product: CAWSLVGGYLYTDKLIF.

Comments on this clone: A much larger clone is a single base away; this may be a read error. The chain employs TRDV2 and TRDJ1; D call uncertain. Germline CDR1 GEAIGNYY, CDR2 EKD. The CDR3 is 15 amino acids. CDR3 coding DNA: TGTGCCCGTGACACCCTCGTGCTTTTCACCGATAAACTCATCTTT. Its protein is CARDTLVLFTDKLIF.

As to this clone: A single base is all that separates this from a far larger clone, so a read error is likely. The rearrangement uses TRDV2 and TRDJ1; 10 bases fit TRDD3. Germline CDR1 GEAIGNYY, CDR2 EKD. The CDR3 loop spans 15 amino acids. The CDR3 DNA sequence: TGTGCCCGTGACCCAGTACTGGGGGATACCGATAAACTCATCTTT. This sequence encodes CARDPVLGDTDKLIF.

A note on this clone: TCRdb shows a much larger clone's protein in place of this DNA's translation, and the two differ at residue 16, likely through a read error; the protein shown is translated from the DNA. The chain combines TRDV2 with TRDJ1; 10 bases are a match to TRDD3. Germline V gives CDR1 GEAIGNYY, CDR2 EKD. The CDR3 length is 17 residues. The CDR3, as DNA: TGTGCCTGTGACACCGTAGGGGGGATACGCGCTCCTGATAAACTCACCTTT. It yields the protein CACDTVGGIRAPDKLTF.

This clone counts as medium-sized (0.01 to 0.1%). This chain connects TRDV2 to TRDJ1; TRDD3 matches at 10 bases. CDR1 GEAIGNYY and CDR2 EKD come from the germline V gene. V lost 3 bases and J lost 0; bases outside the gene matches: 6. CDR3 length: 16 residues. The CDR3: CACDPLTGGYTDKLIF. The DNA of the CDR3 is TGTGCCTGTGACCCCCTTACTGGGGGATACACCGATAAACTCATCTTT.